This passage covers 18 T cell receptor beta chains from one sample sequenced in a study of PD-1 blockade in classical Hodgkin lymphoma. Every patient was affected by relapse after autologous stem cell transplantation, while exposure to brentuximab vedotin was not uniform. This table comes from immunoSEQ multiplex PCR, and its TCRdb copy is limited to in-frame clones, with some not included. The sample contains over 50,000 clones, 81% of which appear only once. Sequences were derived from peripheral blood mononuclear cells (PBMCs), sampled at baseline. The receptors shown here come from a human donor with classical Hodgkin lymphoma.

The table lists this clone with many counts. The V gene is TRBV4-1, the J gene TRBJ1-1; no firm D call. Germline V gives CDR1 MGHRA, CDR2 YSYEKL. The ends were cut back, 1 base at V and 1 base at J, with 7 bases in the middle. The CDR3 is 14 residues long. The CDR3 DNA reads TGCGCCAGCAGCCAAGTCAGGAGGAACACTGAAGCTTTCTTT. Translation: CASSQVRRNTEAFF.

The CDR3 loop reads CASSFTKGGSEAFF. CDR3 bases: TGTGCCAGCAGTTTCACGAAGGGGGGTTCTGAAGCTTTCTTT. This chain uses TRBV27 with TRBJ1-1, with D perhaps matching TRBD1 (6 bases). The CDR3 spans 14 residues. Germline CDR1 and CDR2: MNHEY and SMNVEV (reference sequence). Trimming took off 3 bases at V and 6 bases at J, with 14 bases between the two ends.

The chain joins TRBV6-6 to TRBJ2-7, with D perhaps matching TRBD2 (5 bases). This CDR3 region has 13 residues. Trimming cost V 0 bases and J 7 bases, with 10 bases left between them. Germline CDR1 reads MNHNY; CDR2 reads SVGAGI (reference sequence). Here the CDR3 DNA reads TGTGCCAGCAGTTACTCGGAGGTGGGGGAGCAGTACGTC. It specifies CASSYSEVGEQYV.

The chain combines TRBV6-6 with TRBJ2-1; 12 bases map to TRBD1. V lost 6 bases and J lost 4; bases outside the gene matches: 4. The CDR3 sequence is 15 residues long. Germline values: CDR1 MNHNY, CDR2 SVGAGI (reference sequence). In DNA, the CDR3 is TGTGCCAGCAGGTCGGGACAGGGGGCGTACAATGAGCAGTTCTTC. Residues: CASRSGQGAYNEQFF.

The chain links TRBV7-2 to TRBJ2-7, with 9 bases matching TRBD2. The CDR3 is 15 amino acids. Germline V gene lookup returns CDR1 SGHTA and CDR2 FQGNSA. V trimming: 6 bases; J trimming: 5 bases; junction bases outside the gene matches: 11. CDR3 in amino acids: CASSPQWTSAHEQYF. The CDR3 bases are TGTGCCAGCAGTCCGCAATGGACTAGCGCCCACGAGCAGTACTTC.

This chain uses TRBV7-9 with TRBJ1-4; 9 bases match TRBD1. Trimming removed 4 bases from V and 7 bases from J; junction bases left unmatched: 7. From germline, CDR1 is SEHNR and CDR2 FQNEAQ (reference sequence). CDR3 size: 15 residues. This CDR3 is CASSSWTGAAEKLFF. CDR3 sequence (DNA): TGTGCCAGCAGCTCTTGGACAGGGGCGGCTGAAAAACTGTTTTTT.

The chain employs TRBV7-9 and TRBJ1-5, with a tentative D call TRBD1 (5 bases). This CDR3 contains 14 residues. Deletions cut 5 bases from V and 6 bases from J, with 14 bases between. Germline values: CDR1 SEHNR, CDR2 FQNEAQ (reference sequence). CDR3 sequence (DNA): TGTGCCAGCAGCCACTCCGGGACGGGTCAGCCCCAGCATTTT. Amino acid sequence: CASSHSGTGQPQHF.

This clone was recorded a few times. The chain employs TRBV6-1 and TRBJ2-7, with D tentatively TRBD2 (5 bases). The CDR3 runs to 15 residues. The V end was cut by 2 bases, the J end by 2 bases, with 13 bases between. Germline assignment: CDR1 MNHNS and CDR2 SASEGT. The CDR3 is CASSETGNPPYEQYF. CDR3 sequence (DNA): TGTGCCAGCAGTGAAACCGGGAATCCACCCTACGAGCAGTACTTC.

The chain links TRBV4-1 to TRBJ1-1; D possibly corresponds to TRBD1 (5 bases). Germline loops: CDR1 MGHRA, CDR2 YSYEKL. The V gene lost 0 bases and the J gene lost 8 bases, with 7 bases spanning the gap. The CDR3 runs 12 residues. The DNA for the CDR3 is TGCGCCAGCAGCCAAGATGGGGCGGAAGCTTTCTTT. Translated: CASSQDGAEAFF.

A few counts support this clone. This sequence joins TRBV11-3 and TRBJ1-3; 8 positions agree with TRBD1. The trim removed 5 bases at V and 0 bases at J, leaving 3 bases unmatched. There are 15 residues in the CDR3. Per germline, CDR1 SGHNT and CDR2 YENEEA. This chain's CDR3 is CASSRDRGSGNTIYF. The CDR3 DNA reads TGTGCCAGCAGCCGCGACAGGGGCTCTGGAAACACCATATATTTT.

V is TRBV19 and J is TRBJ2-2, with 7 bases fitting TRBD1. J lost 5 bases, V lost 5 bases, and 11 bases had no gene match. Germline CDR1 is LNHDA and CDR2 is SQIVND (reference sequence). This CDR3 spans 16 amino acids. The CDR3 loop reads CASSVLRDSRTGELFF. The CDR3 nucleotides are TGTGCCAGTAGTGTACTTCGGGACAGCAGGACCGGGGAGCTGTTTTTT.

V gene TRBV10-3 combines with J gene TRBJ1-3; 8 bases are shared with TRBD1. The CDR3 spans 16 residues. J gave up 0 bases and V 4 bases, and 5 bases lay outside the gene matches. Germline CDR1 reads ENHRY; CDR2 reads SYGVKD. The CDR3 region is CAISVRDRYSGNTIYF. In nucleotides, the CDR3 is TGTGCCATCAGTGTTAGGGACAGGTACTCTGGAAACACCATATATTTT.

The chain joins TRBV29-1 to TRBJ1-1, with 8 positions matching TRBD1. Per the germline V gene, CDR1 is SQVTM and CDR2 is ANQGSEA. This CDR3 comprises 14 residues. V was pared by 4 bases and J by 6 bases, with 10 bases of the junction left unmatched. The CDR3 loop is CSVVLGQGSPEAFF. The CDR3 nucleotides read TGCAGCGTTGTCTTAGGACAGGGTTCCCCTGAAGCTTTCTTT.

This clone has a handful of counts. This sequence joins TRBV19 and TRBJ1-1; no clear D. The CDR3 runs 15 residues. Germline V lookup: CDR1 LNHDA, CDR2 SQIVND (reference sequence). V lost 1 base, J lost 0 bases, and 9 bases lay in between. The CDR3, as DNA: TGTGCCAGTAGTATAGCGGGCCGCATGAACACTGAAGCTTTCTTT. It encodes CASSIAGRMNTEAFF. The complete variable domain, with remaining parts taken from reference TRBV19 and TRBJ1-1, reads DGGITQSPKYLFRKEGQNVTLSCEQNLNHDAMYWYRQDPGQGLRLIYYSQIVNDFQKGDIAEGYSVSREKKESFPLTVTSAQKNPTAFYLCASSIAGRMNTEAFFGQGTRLTVV.

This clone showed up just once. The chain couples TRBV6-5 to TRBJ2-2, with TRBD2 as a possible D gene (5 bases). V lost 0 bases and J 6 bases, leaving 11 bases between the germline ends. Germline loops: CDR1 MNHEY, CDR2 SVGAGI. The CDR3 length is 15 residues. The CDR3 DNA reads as TGTGCCAGCAGTTACTCGATCGAGGGCGCCGGGGAGCTGTTTTTT. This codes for CASSYSIEGAGELFF.

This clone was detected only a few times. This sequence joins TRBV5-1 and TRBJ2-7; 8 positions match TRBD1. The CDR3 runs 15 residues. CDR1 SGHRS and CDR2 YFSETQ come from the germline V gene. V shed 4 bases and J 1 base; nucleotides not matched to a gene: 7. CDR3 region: CASSVPGQVSYEQYF. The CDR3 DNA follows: TGCGCCAGCAGCGTACCGGGACAGGTTTCCTACGAGCAGTACTTC.

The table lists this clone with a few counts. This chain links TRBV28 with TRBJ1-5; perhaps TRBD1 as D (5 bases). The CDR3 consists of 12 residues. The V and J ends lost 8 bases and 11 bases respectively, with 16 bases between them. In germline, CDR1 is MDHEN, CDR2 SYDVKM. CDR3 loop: CASSVEGQAQHF. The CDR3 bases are TGTGCCAGCTCAGTGGAGGGGCAGGCCCAGCATTTT.

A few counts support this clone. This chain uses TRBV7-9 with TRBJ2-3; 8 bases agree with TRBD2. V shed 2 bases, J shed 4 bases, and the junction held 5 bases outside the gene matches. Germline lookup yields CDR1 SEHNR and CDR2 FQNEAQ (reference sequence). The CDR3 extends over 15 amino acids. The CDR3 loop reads CASSLSGRASDTQYF. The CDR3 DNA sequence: TGTGCCAGCAGCTTATCCGGGAGGGCCTCAGATACGCAGTATTTT.